This T cell receptor (beta chain) is drawn from a study of T cells in Graves' hyperthyroidism and ophthalmopathy. Study-wide results and limits: A model of 13 V-J features distinguished ophthalmopathy from stable hyperthyroidism.

Amplification of TCR beta CDR3 regions was performed using RNA transcripts as template. A first-round RT-PCR of the TCR CDR3 used the HTBI primer set. MiXCR, applied by TCRdb to the multiplex PCR reads, yields one record per CDR3 protein. This sample has around 400,000 distinct CDR3 sequences, with more than 15% found just once. This clonotype was counted ten times or more. Antigen unknown. This CDR3 is built from 14 residues. V gave up 1 base and J gave up 4 bases, with 11 bases separating them. From germline, CDR1 is SEHNR and CDR2 FQNEAQ (reference sequence). For the diagnoses, clinical symptoms, serum thyroxine and TRAb, thyroid ultrasound and orbital computed tomography were used.

The sample comprised blood. The TCR sequence derives from a woman aged 18-35 years with Graves' hyperthyroidism that later progressed to Graves' ophthalmopathy. The chain recombines TRBV7-9 with TRBJ2-7; D perhaps matches TRBD1 (5 bases). CDR3 bases: TGTGCCAGCAGCTTAGTGTACAGGTCTTACGAGCAGTACTTC. The encoded protein is CASSLVYRSYEQYF.